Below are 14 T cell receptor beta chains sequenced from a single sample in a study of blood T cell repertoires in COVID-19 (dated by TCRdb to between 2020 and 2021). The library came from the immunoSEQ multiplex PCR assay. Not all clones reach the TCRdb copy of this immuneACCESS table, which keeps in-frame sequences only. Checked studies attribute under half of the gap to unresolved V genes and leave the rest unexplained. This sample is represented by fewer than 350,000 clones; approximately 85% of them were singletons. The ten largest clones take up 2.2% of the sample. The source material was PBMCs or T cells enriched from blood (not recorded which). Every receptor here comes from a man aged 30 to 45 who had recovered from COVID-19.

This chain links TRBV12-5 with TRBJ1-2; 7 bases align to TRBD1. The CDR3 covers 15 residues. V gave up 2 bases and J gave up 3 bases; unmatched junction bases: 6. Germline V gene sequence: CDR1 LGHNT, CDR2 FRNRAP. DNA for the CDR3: TGTGCTAGTGGTTTGACCGGACAGGACTACTATGGCTACACCTTC. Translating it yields CASGLTGQDYYGYTF.

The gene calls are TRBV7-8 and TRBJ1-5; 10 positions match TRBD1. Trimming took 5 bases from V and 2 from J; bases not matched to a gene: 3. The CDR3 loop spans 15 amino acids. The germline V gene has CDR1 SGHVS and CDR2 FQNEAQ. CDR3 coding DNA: TGTGCCAGCAGCAAAGGGACAGGGGGCAATCAGCCCCAGCATTTT. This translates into CASSKGTGGNQPQHF.

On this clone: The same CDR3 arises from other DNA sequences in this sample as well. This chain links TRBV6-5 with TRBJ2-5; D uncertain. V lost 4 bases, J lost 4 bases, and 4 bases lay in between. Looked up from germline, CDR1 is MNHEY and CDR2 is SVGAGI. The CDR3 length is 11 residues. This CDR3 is CASSSLETQYF. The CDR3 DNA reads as TGTGCCAGCAGTTCACTAGAGACCCAGTACTTC.

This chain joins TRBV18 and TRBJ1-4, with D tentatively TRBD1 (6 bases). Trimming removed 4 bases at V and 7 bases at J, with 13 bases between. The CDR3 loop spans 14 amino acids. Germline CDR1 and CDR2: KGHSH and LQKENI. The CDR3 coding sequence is TGTGCCAGCTCACTTGACAAAGGGGGTGAAAAACTGTTTTTT. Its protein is CASSLDKGGEKLFF.

CDR3 coding DNA: TGTGCCAGCAGGGGGACTAGCGGGGCACAGGAGACCCAGTACTTC. This sequence encodes CASRGTSGAQETQYF. The rearrangement joins TRBV6-4 to TRBJ2-5, with 13 nucleotides matching TRBD2. The trim removed 6 bases at V and 5 bases at J, leaving 6 bases unmatched. This CDR3 is 15 amino acids long. Germline CDR1 is MRHNA and CDR2 is SNTAGT.

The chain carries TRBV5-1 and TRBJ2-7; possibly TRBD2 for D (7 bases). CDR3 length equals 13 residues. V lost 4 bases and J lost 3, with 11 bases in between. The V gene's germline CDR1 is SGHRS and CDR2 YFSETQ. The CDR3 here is CASSEGGSYEQYF. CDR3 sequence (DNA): TGCGCCAGCAGCGAGGGGGGGAGCTACGAGCAGTACTTC.

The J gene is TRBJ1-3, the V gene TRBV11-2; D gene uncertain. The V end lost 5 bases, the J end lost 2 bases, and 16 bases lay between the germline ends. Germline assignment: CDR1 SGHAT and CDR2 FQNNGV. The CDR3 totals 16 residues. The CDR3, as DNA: TGTGCCAGCAGCCTGAATTCAGTACAACCTGGAAACACCATATATTTT. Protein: CASSLNSVQPGNTIYF.

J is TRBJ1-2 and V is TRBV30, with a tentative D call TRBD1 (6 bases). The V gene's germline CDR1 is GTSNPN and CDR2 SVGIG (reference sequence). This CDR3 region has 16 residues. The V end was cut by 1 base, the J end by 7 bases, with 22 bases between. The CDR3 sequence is CAWSAYGSGAFGGYTF. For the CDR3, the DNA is TGTGCCTGGAGTGCTTACGGGTCAGGGGCGTTTGGTGGCTACACCTTC.

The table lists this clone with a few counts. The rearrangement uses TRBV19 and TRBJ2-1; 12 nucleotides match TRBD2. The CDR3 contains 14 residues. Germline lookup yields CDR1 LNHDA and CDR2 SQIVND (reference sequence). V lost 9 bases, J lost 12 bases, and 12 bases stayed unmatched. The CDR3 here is CASKGTSGSKGQFF. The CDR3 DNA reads TGTGCCAGCAAAGGGACTAGCGGGTCGAAGGGGCAGTTCTTC.

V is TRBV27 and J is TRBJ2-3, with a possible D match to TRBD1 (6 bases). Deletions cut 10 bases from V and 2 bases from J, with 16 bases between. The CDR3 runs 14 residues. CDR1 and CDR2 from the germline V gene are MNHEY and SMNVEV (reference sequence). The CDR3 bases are TGTGCCACCCGCCCGCAGGGGCCCACAGATACGCAGTATTTT. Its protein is CATRPQGPTDTQYF.

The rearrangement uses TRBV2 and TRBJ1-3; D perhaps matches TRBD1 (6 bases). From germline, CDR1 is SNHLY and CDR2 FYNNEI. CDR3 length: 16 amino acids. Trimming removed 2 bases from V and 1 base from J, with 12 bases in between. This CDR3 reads CASSELAGTSGNTIYF. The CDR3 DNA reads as TGTGCCAGCAGTGAACTAGCAGGGACATCTGGAAACACCATATATTTT.

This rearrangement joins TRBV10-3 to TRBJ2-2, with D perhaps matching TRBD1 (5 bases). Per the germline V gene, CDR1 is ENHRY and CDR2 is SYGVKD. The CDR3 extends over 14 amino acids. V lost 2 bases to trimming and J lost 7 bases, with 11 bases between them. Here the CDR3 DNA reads TGTGCCATCAGTGAGACAGGTCCCCTCGGGGAGCTGTTTTTT. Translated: CAISETGPLGELFF.

As DNA, the CDR3 is TGTGCCAGCAGCTTGCTAGCGGGAAAAGAGACCCAGTACTTC. Its protein product is CASSLLAGKETQYF. The J gene is TRBJ2-5, the V gene TRBV5-4, with TRBD2 matching 9 bases. CDR3 length: 14 residues. The V gene end was trimmed by 1 base and the J gene end by 3 bases; junction bases not matched to a gene: 1. Looked up from germline, CDR1 is SGHNT and CDR2 is YYREEE (reference sequence).

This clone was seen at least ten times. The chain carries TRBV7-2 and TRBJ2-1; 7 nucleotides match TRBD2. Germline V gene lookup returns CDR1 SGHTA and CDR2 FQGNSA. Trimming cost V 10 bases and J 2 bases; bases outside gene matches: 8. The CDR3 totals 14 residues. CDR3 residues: CATRVGGAYNEQFF. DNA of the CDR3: TGTGCCACCCGAGTGGGGGGGGCCTACAATGAGCAGTTCTTC.